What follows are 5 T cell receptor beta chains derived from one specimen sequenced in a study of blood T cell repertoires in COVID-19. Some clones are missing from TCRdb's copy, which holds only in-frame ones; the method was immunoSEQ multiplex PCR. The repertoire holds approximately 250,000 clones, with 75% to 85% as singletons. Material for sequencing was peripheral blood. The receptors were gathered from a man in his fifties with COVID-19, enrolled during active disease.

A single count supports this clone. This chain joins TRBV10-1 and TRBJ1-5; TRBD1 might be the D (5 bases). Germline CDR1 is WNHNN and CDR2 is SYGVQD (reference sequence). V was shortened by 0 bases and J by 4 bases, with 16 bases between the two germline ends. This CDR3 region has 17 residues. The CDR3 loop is CASSESNNLRGNQPQHF. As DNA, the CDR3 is TGCGCCAGCAGTGAGTCGAACAATTTACGGGGGAATCAGCCCCAGCATTTT.

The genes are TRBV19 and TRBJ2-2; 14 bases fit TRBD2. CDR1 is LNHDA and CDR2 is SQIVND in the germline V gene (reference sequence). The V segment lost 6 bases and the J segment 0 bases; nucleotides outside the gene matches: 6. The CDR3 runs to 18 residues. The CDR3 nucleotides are TGTGCCAGTAGAGCCGGGACTAGCGGGGGCTCGAACACCGGGGAGCTGTTTTTT. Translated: CASRAGTSGGSNTGELFF. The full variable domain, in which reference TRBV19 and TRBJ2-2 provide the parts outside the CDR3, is DGGITQSPKYLFRKEGQNVTLSCEQNLNHDAMYWYRQDPGQGLRLIYYSQIVNDFQKGDIAEGYSVSREKKESFPLTVTSAQKNPTAFYLCASRAGTSGGSNTGELFFGEGSRLTVL.

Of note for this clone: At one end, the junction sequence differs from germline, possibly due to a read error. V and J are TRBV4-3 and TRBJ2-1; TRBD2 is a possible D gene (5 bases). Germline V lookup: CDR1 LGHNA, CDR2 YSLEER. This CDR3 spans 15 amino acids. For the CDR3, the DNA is TGCGCCAGCAGCCAAGGCGTTAGCGTCTACTATGAGCAGTTCTTC. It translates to CASSQGVSVYYEQFF.

The CDR3 sequence is CSAKTDTEAFF. CDR3 DNA: TGCAGTGCGAAGACAGACACTGAAGCTTTCTTT. The chain combines TRBV20-1 with TRBJ1-1; the D gene is possibly TRBD1 (5 bases). The ends were cut back, 6 bases at V and 3 bases at J, with 8 bases in the middle. The CDR3 runs 11 residues. Germline CDR1 and CDR2: DFQATT and SNEGSKA (reference sequence).

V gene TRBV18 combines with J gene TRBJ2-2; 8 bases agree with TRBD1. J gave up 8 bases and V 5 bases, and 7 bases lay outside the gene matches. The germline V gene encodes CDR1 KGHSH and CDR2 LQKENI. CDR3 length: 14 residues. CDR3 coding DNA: TGTGCCAGCTCATTCGGACAGGGACGAGGGGAGCTGTTTTTT. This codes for CASSFGQGRGELFF.